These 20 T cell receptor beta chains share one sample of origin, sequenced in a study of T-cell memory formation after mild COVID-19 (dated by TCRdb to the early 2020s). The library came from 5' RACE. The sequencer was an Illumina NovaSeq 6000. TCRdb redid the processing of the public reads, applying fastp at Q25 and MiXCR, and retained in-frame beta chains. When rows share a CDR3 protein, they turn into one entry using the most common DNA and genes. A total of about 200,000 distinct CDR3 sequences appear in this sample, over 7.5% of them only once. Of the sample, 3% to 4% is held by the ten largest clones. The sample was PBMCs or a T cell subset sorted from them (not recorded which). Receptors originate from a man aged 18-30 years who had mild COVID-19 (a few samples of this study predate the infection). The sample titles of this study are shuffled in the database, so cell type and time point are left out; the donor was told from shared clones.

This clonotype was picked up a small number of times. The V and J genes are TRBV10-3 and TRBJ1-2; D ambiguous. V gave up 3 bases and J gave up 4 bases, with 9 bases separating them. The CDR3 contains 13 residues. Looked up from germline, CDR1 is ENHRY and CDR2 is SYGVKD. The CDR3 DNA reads TGTGCCATCAGTGATTTGGAGCTCTATGGCTACACCTTC. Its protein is CAISDLELYGYTF.

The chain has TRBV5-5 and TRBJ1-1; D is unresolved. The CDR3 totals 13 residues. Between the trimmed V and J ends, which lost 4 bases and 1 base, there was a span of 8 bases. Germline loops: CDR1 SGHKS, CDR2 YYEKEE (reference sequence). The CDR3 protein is CASSPYTNTEAFF. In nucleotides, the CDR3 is TGTGCCAGCAGCCCCTACACGAACACTGAAGCTTTCTTT.

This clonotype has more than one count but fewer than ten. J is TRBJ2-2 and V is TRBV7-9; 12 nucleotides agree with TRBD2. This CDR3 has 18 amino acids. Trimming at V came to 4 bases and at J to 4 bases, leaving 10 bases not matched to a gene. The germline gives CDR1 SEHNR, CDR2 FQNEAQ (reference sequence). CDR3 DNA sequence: TGTGCCAGCAGCTACAGCTCGACTAGCGGGGGAGTCACCGGGGAGCTGTTTTTT. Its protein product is CASSYSSTSGGVTGELFF.

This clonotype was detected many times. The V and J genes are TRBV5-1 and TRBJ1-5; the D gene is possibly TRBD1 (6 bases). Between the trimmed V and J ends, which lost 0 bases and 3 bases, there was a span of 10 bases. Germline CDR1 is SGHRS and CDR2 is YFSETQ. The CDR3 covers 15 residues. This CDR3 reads CASSLDTGTNQPQHF. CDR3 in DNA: TGCGCCAGCAGCTTGGACACAGGGACCAATCAGCCCCAGCATTTT.

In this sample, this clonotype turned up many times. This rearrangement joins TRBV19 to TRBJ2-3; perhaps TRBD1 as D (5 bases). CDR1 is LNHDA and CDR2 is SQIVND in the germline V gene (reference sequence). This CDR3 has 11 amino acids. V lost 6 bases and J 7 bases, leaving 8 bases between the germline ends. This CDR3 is CASSHRNTQYF. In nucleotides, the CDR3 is TGTGCCAGTAGCCACAGGAATACGCAGTATTTT.

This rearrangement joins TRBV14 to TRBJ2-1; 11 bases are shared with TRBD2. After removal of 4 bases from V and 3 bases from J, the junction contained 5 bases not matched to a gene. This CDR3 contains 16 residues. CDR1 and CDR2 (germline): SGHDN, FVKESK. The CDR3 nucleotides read TGTGCCAGCAGCCTCGGGACTAGCGGAAACTACAATGAGCAGTTCTTC. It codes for CASSLGTSGNYNEQFF. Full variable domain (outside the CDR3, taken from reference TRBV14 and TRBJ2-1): EAGVTQFPSHSVIEKGQTVTLRCDPISGHDNLYWYRRVMGKEIKFLLHFVKESKQDESGMPNNRFLAERTGGTYSTLKVQPAELEDSGVYFCASSLGTSGNYNEQFFGPGTRLTVL.

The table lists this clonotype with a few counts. In DNA form, the CDR3 reads TGTGCCAGCACCCGGACAGGGAACAATGAGCAGTTCTTC. Protein sequence: CASTRTGNNEQFF. The chain is built from TRBV3-1 and TRBJ2-1; 8 bases line up with TRBD1. The germline gives CDR1 LGHDT, CDR2 YNNKEL (reference sequence). The CDR3 runs to 13 residues. Trimming took 7 bases from V and 5 from J; bases not matched to a gene: 4.

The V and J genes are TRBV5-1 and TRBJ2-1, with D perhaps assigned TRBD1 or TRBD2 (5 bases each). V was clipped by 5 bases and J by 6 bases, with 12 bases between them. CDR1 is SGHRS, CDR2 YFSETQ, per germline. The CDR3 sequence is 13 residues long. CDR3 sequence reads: CASSRQRGNEQFF. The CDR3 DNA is TGCGCCAGCAGTCGACAGAGGGGCAATGAGCAGTTCTTC.

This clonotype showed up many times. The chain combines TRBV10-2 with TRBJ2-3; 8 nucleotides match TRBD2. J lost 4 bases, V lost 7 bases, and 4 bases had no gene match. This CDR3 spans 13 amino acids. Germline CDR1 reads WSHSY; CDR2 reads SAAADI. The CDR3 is CASKAGEPDTQYF. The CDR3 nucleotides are TGCGCCAGCAAAGCGGGGGAACCAGATACGCAGTATTTT.

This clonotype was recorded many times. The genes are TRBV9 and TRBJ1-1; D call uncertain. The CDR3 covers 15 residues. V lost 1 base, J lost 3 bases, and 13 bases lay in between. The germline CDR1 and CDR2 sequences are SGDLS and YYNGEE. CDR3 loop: CASSVQGRADTEAFF. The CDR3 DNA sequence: TGTGCCAGCAGCGTACAAGGAAGGGCGGACACTGAAGCTTTCTTT.

This CDR3 reads CASSLGGQGKHF. The DNA of the CDR3 is TGTGCCAGCAGCCTGGGAGGGCAGGGAAAGCATTTT. The V and J genes are TRBV7-8 and TRBJ1-5, with a possible D match to TRBD1 (5 bases). V lost 5 bases and J 14 bases, leaving 16 bases between the germline ends. This CDR3 is built from 12 residues. Germline V gene sequence: CDR1 SGHVS, CDR2 FQNEAQ.

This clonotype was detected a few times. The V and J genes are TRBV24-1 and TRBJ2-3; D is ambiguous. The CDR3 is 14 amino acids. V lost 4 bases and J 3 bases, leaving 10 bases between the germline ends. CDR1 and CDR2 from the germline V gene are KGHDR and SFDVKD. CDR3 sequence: CATSDRLRTDTQYF. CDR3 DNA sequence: TGTGCCACCAGTGACCGACTCCGGACAGATACGCAGTATTTT.

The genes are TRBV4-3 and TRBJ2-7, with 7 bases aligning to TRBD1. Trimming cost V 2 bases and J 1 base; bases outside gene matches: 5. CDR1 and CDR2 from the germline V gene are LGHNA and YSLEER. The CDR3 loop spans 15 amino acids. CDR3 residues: CASSQMTGLSYEQYF. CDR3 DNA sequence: TGCGCCAGCAGCCAAATGACAGGGCTATCCTACGAGCAGTACTTC.

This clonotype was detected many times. The CDR3 bases are TGTGCCAGCAGTTACTCCGAGACCGACACAGATACGCAGTATTTT. It codes for CASSYSETDTDTQYF. This chain uses TRBV6-2 or TRBV6-3 with TRBJ2-3; D uncertain. Trimming removed 0 bases from V and 2 bases from J, with 9 bases in between. This CDR3 spans 15 amino acids. Germline CDR1 and CDR2: MNHEY and SVGEGT.

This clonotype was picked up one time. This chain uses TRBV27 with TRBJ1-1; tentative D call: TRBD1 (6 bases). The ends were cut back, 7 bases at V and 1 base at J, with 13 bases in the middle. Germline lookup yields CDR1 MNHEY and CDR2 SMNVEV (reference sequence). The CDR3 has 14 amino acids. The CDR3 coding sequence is TGTGCCAGCACCCAACCGGGACAGAACACTGAAGCTTTCTTT. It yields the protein CASTQPGQNTEAFF.

CDR3 protein: CASSLADRGGDTQYF. DNA of the CDR3: TGCGCCAGCAGCTTGGCCGACAGGGGAGGAGATACGCAGTATTTT. The J gene is TRBJ2-3, the V gene TRBV5-1; 8 nucleotides match TRBD1. V gave up 0 bases and J gave up 5 bases; unmatched junction bases: 5. Germline-derived CDR1 and CDR2 are SGHRS and YFSETQ. This CDR3 has 15 amino acids.

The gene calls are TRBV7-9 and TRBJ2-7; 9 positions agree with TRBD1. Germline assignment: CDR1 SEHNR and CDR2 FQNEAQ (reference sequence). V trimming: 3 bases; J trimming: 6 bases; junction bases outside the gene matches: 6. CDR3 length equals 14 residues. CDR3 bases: TGTGCCAGCAGCTTTGGACAGGGGAACGGCGAGCAGTACGTC. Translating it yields CASSFGQGNGEQYV.

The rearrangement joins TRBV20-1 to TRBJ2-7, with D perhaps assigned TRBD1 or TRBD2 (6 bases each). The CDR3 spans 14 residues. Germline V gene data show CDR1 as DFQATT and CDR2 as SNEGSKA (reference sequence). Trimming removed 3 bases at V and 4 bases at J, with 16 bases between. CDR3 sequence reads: CSASFGRGGYEQYV. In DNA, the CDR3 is TGCAGTGCTAGTTTCGGCAGGGGAGGATACGAGCAGTACGTC.

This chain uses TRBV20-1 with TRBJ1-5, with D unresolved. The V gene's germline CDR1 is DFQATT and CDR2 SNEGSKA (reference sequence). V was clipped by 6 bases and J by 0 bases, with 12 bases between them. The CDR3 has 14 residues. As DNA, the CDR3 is TGCAGTGCCCAGACCGATTATAGCAATCAGCCCCAGCATTTT. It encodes CSAQTDYSNQPQHF.

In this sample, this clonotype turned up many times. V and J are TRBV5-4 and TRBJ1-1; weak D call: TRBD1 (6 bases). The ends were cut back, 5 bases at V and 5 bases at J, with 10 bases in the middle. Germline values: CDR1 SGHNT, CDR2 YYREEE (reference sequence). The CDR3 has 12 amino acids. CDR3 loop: CASRSGQTEAFF. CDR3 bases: TGTGCCAGCAGATCCGGACAGACTGAAGCTTTCTTT.